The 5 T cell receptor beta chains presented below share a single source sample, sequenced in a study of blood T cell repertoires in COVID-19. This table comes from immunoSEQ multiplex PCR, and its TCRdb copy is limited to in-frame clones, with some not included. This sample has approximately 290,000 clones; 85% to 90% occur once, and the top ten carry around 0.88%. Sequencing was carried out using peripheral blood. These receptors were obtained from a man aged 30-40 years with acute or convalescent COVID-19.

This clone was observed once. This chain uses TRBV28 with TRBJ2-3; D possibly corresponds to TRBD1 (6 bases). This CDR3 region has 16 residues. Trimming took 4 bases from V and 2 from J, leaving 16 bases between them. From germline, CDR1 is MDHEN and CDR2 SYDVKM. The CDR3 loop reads CASSSYRDTHTDTQYF. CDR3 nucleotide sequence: TGTGCCAGCAGTTCGTACAGGGATACTCACACAGATACGCAGTATTTT. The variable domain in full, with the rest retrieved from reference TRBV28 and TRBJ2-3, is DVKVTQSSRYLVKRTGEKVFLECVQDMDHENMFWYRQDPGLGLRLIYFSYDVKMKEKGDIPEGYSVSREKKERFSLILESASTNQTSMYLCASSSYRDTHTDTQYFGPGTRLTVL.

CDR3 sequence: CASSPFTDTQYF. For the CDR3, the DNA is TGTGCCAGCAGCCCCTTCACAGATACGCAGTATTTT. The chain employs TRBV7-2 and TRBJ2-3; D remains ambiguous. Trimming took 5 bases from V and 2 from J, leaving 5 bases between them. The CDR3 contains 12 residues. From germline, CDR1 is SGHTA and CDR2 FQGNSA.

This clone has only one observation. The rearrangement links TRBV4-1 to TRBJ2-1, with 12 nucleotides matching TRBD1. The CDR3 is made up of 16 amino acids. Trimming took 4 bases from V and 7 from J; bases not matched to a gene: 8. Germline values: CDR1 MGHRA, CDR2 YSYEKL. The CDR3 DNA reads TGCGCCAGCAGCCGGACCGGGACAGGGGGCTTGAATGAGCAGTTCTTC. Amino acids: CASSRTGTGGLNEQFF.

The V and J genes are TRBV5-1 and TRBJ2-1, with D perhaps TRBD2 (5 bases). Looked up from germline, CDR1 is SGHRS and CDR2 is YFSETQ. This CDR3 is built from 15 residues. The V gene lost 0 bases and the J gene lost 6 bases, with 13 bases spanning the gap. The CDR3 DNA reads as TGCGCCAGCAGCTTGGGCGGGCCACGCGGCAATGAGCAGTTCTTC. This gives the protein CASSLGGPRGNEQFF.

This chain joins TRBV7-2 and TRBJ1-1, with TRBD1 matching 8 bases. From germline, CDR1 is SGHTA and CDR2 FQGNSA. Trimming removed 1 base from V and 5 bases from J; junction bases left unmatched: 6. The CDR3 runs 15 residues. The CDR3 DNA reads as TGTGCCAGCAGCTTAGGCGGCAGGGGGCGGACTGAAGCTTTCTTT. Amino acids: CASSLGGRGRTEAFF. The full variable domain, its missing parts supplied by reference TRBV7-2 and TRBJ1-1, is GAGVSQSPSNKVTEKGKDVELRCDPISGHTALYWYRQSLGQGLEFLIYFQGNSAPDKSGLPSDRFSAERTGGSVSTLTIQRTQQEDSAVYLCASSLGGRGRTEAFFGQGTRLTVV.